This TCR beta chain was sequenced for a study of metastatic and nonmetastatic thyroid tumors. Overall study context: Peripheral blood and tumor or nodule samples from malignant and benign thyroid patients were compared.

The entire patient cohort was treatment-naive prior to thyroid surgery. Original handling: The distant-metastasis classifier for papillary thyroid cancer was built from CDR3 differences across clinicopathological groups. TCRdb called clones again from the PCR reads with MiXCR. These V and J calls derive from TCRdb rather than the authors' analysis. The table has 30,000 to 35,000 clones, just under 30% seen once. This clone was seen many times. Its antigen remains unknown. General study results and limits: A significant increase in TCR beta diversity was reportedly seen in malignant thyroid tumors relative to benign nodules, in blood and tumor.

The CDR3 covers 13 residues. Germline V gives CDR1 SGHVS, CDR2 FNYEAQ. Trimming shortened V by 2 bases and J by 1 base, and 5 bases separated the two germline ends. The sequenced material came from blood. This TCR was recovered from a female donor with papillary thyroid cancer or a benign thyroid nodule (not recorded which). Some clones in this sample may be carry-over from other donors' samples. This chain joins TRBV7-6 and TRBJ1-1; D ambiguous. The CDR3 bases are TGTGCCAGCAGCTTACAAGCGAACACTGAAGCTTTCTTT. Its translation: CASSLQANTEAFF.